The 5 T cell receptor beta chains given below trace back to one sample, sequenced in a study of PD-1 blockade in classical Hodgkin lymphoma. Relapses following autologous stem cell transplantation were seen in all patients, with brentuximab vedotin exposure varying. Thawed PBMCs were subjected to magnetic negative selection, which yielded isolated CD8+ T cells. The table came from immunoSEQ multiplex PCR; TCRdb's copy has only in-frame clones and leaves some out. The data show 5,500 to 7,000 clones, with approximately 83% seen just once and approximately 10% held by the top ten. Source: CD8+ T cells from blood, taken at baseline. Source of these receptors: a human donor with classical Hodgkin lymphoma.

This rearrangement joins TRBV7-8 to TRBJ2-5, with TRBD2 as a possible D gene (5 bases). Germline V gives CDR1 SGHVS, CDR2 FQNEAQ. CDR3 length: 12 amino acids. V shed 6 bases and J shed 5 bases, with 10 bases lying between them. The CDR3 reads CASSPAGETQYF. The CDR3 nucleotides read TGTGCCAGCAGTCCTGCGGGCGAGACCCAGTACTTC.

J is TRBJ2-1 and V is TRBV2; 9 bases fit TRBD1. There are 14 residues in the CDR3. The germline V gene has CDR1 SNHLY and CDR2 FYNNEI. V was clipped by 1 base and J by 7 bases; unmatched bases: 2. The CDR3 reads CASSEGTGANEQFF. CDR3 in DNA: TGTGCCAGCAGTGAAGGGACAGGGGCTAATGAGCAGTTCTTC.

V is TRBV4-3 and J is TRBJ2-5; D unresolved. Germline CDR1 and CDR2: LGHNA and YSLEER. Deletions cut 1 base from V and 2 bases from J, with 11 bases between. The CDR3 sequence is 15 residues long. Here the CDR3 DNA reads TGCGCCAGCAGCCAAGTTGCCGGCAGTCAAGAGACCCAGTACTTC. Its protein product is CASSQVAGSQETQYF.

This clone was found once. The chain carries TRBV4-1 and TRBJ2-2, with TRBD2 as a possible D gene (6 bases). The V gene lost 0 bases and the J gene lost 6 bases, with 8 bases spanning the gap. CDR1 and CDR2 from the germline V gene are MGHRA and YSYEKL. This CDR3 has 14 amino acids. The CDR3 loop is CASSQDWGAGELFF. In DNA, the CDR3 is TGCGCCAGCAGCCAAGATTGGGGGGCCGGGGAGCTGTTTTTT.

The chain recombines TRBV28 with TRBJ2-3; 10 bases match TRBD2. The V and J ends lost 0 bases and 7 bases, in that order; junction bases with no gene match: 7. Germline CDR1 MDHEN, CDR2 SYDVKM. This CDR3 is built from 16 residues. The CDR3 DNA reads as TGTGCCAGCAGTTTATGGGGAAAGCGGGGGGGGAATACGCAGTATTTT. Its protein product is CASSLWGKRGGNTQYF.